A selection of T cell receptor beta chains follows, all from one sample in a study of Ad26.COV2.S vaccination and SARS-CoV-2 variants. Sequencing was performed with immunoSEQ multiplex PCR; in TCRdb, only in-frame clones are kept and a portion is missing. Of a few hundred thousand clones listed, about 92% are singletons. The sequenced sample was peripheral blood, obtained in a trial of Ad26.COV2.S vaccine versus placebo. Receptor source: a person between 18 and 65 years old who received the Ad26.COV2.S COVID-19 vaccine or a placebo. Each CDR3 is given with its conserved first and last residue. D genes are given only for firm matches. Some rows have no size entry. The others give once, few or many, or a class for an expanded clone.

size	V	D	J	length	CDR3	DNA
-	TRBV30	-	TRBJ1-1	14	CAWCRSEVRAEAFF	TGTGCCTGGTGTCGCTCGGAGGTTAGGGCTGAAGCTTTCTTT
-	TRBV7-8	-	TRBJ2-7	17	CASSLVGSGTFSYEQYF	TGTGCCAGCAGCTTAGTAGGTAGCGGTACTTTCTCCTACGAGCAGTACTTC
-	TRBV4-1	-	TRBJ1-5	17	CASSQEQARYSNQPQHF	TGCGCCAGCAGCCAAGAACAGGCCCGATATAGCAATCAGCCCCAGCATTTT
-	TRBV12-3/TRBV12-4	-	TRBJ2-6	13	CATGPPGANVLTF	TGTGCCACCGGGCCGCCTGGGGCCAACGTCCTGACTTTC
once	TRBV11-2	-	TRBJ2-7	15	CASSSPPSRTNEQYF	TGTGCCAGCAGCTCTCCCCCCTCTAGAACCAACGAGCAGTACTTC
once	TRBV4-3	-	TRBJ2-1	17	CASSQEGAIDSYNEQFF	TGCGCCAGCAGCCAAGAGGGGGCTATAGACTCCTACAATGAGCAGTTCTTC
once	TRBV5-4	TRBD2	TRBJ2-7	15	CASSLTSGGHYEQYF	TGTGCCAGCAGCTTGACTAGCGGGGGCCACTACGAGCAGTACTTC
-	TRBV30	-	TRBJ2-3	13	CAKSRGSTDTQYF	TGTGCCAAATCCAGGGGTAGCACAGATACGCAGTATTTT
-	TRBV5-1	TRBD2	TRBJ2-3	15	CASSLASGVTDTQYF	TGCGCCAGCAGCTTGGCTAGCGGGGTCACAGATACGCAGTATTTT
once	TRBV7-2	-	TRBJ2-3	16	CASSLAGSGSTDTQYF	TGTGCCAGCAGCTTAGCAGGGAGCGGAAGCACAGATACGCAGTATTTT
-	TRBV20-1	-	TRBJ2-5	8	CSPETQYF	TGCAGTCCCGAGACCCAGTACTTC
-	TRBV30	-	TRBJ2-7	16	CAWSVGHRRVSYEQYF	TGTGCCTGGAGTGTCGGACATAGGAGGGTCTCCTACGAGCAGTACTTC
-	TRBV11-3	TRBD1	TRBJ2-7	15	CASSLTGDSSYEQYF	TGTGCCAGCAGCTTAACCGGGGACAGTTCCTACGAGCAGTACTTC
-	TRBV7-9	TRBD2	TRBJ2-2	18	CASSLRPGGLPNTGELFF	TGTGCCAGCAGCTTAAGGCCGGGGGGTTTGCCGAACACCGGGGAGCTGTTTTTT
-	TRBV10-2	TRBD1	TRBJ1-2	17	CASSSARDRPSNYGYTF	TGCGCCAGCAGCTCGGCCCGGGACAGGCCTTCTAACTATGGCTACACCTTC
-	TRBV6-4	TRBD1	TRBJ2-1	15	CASNRGTGTVNEQFF	TGTGCCAGCAACAGGGGGACAGGGACTGTTAATGAGCAGTTCTTC
-	TRBV7-9	-	TRBJ1-2	15	CASSLGPQGVYGYTF	TGTGCCAGCAGCTTGGGGCCCCAGGGTGTCTATGGCTACACCTTC
-	TRBV6-5	TRBD1	TRBJ2-7	14	CASSLPTDRDEQYF	TGTGCCAGCAGCCTACCTACGGACAGGGACGAGCAGTACTTC
-	TRBV6-2/TRBV6-3	-	TRBJ1-5	15	CASSPPGYSNQPQHF	TGTGCCAGCAGCCCTCCGGGTTATAGCAATCAGCCCCAGCATTTT
-	TRBV19	-	TRBJ1-5	15	CASNWGLGSNQPQHF	TGTGCCAGTAATTGGGGGCTCGGTAGCAATCAGCCCCAGCATTTT
few	TRBV29-1	TRBD1	TRBJ1-2	12	CSAVGQGEGYTF	TGCAGCGCCGTAGGACAGGGGGAGGGCTACACCTTC
-	TRBV30	-	TRBJ1-1	14	CAWIGSALNTEAFF	TGTGCCTGGATCGGAAGCGCTCTGAACACTGAAGCTTTCTTT
-	TRBV7-9	TRBD2	TRBJ2-5	17	CASSWETRGGERETQYF	TGTGCCAGCAGCTGGGAAACTCGGGGGGGCGAGCGGGAGACCCAGTACTTC
-	TRBV5-6	-	TRBJ2-7	14	CASSLVGVIYEQYF	TGTGCCAGCAGCTTGGTCGGCGTGATCTACGAGCAGTACTTC
-	TRBV12-3/TRBV12-4	TRBD2	TRBJ2-1	13	CASKAGGYNEQFF	TGTGCCAGTAAAGCGGGGGGGTACAATGAGCAGTTCTTC
few	TRBV19	-	TRBJ1-4	13	CASSIRGAEKLFF	TGTGCCAGTAGTATTCGGGGCGCGGAAAAACTGTTTTTT
-	TRBV4-1	-	TRBJ2-7	12	CASSQTDYEQYF	TGCGCCAGCAGCCAAACAGACTACGAGCAGTACTTC
-	TRBV19	-	TRBJ1-3	14	CASKDNLDGNTIYF	TGTGCCAGTAAAGACAACCTTGATGGAAACACCATATATTTT